Presented here are 2 T cell receptor beta chains from one specimen sequenced in a study of T cell repertoires in cytomegalovirus infection. TCRdb reprocessed the reads with MiXCR, giving one entry per CDR3 protein. The sample contains about 490,000 distinct CDR3 sequences, more than 15% of which appear only once. Sequenced material: CD8+ T cells from PBMCs. These receptors originate from a human donor in good health (CMV status not recorded). Some clones in this sample may be carry-over from other donors' samples.

This clonotype has at least ten counts. The chain carries TRBV7-2 and TRBJ2-3, with 7 positions matching TRBD1. Germline lookup yields CDR1 SGHTA and CDR2 FQGNSA. The length of the CDR3 is 11 residues. V lost 6 bases to trimming and J lost 14 bases; unmatched junction nucleotides: 8. The CDR3: CASSLYRGLYF. CDR3 bases: TGTGCCAGCAGTTTGTACAGGGGCCTGTATTTT.

The CDR3 sequence: CASKDTFTGANVLTF. The DNA of the CDR3 is TGTGCCAGCAAGGACACATTTACTGGGGCCAACGTCCTGACTTTC. The J gene is TRBJ2-6, the V gene TRBV25-1; D is perhaps TRBD1 (5 bases). Looked up from germline, CDR1 is MGHDK and CDR2 is SYGVNS. Trimming stripped 7 bases from V and 2 bases from J, with 12 bases between. The CDR3 covers 15 residues.